This TCR beta chain was profiled in a study of early T cells in non-severe SARS-CoV-2 infection. Turning to the study itself: From unsorted whole blood, bulk RNA was sequenced, and the chains remained unpaired. Study conclusions and caveats: Missing private and CD4 specificities, VDJdb matching favored anti-spike CD8 responses.

The TCR library protocol was used to attach unique molecular identifiers. These identifiers were attached to individual cDNA molecules. TCRdb reprocessed the 5' RACE reads via MiXCR and lists one record per CDR3 protein. The sample lists about 61,000 distinct CDR3 sequences; less than 14% were seen once. This clonotype was recorded many times. Its specificity is not known. From germline, CDR1 is LNHDA and CDR2 SQIVND (reference sequence). Trimming at V came to 6 bases and at J to 4 bases, leaving 7 bases not matched to a gene. The CDR3 loop spans 16 amino acids. This TCR was sampled from an adult who was a healthcare worker with PCR-confirmed SARS-CoV-2 infection or an uninfected control (not recorded which). Source material: whole blood. V and J are TRBV19 and TRBJ2-6; the match to TRBD1 covers 9 bases. This CDR3 reads CASSRDRVTGANVLTF. The CDR3, as DNA: TGTGCCAGTAGCCGGGACAGGGTGACCGGGGCCAACGTCCTGACTTTC.